The 25 T cell receptor beta chains below were found in one sample sequenced in a study of OX40 agonist ivuxolimab in advanced cancers. The assay was immunoSEQ multiplex PCR, and TCRdb's table has in-frame clones only and misses some. The table has over 55,000 clones, over 80% seen once; the top ten hold around 0.78%. This specimen was CD4+ or CD8+ T cells sorted from blood, taken in a trial of the OX40 agonist ivuxolimab. The receptors were sampled from an adult with an advanced solid tumor such as melanoma, head and neck, liver or kidney cancer.

The CDR3 nucleotides read TGCAGCGTTGAACAAGCGGGGGGTTCCTACAATGAGCAGTTCTTC. Protein sequence: CSVEQAGGSYNEQFF. The chain uses TRBV29-1 and TRBJ2-1; 9 nucleotides agree with TRBD2. In germline, CDR1 is SQVTM, CDR2 ANQGSEA. V shed 2 bases and J 1 base; nucleotides not matched to a gene: 3. CDR3 length: 15 amino acids.

The chain links TRBV10-1 to TRBJ2-3; the D gene is possibly TRBD2 (5 bases). The CDR3 contains 15 residues. The V gene's germline CDR1 is WNHNN and CDR2 SYGVQD (reference sequence). Trimming shortened V by 0 bases and J by 2 bases, and 9 bases separated the two germline ends. The CDR3 nucleotides are TGCGCCAGCAGTGAGTCGAGCGGATTCACAGATACGCAGTATTTT. Translated, it gives CASSESSGFTDTQYF.

This rearrangement joins TRBV4-2 to TRBJ1-1; D is uncertain. CDR1 and CDR2 from the germline V gene are LGHNA and YNFKEQ. This CDR3 spans 12 amino acids. The V gene lost 1 base and the J gene lost 7 bases, with 7 bases spanning the gap. The CDR3 loop is CASSQGTSEAFF. The CDR3 region has the DNA TGTGCCAGCAGCCAAGGGACCAGTGAAGCTTTCTTT.

The chain couples TRBV5-1 to TRBJ2-5; D not certain. The CDR3 has 9 amino acids. The V and J ends lost 0 bases and 13 bases respectively, with 4 bases between them. CDR1 and CDR2 (germline): SGHRS, YFSETQ. In DNA, the CDR3 is TGCGCCAGCAGCTTGGAGCCGTACTTC. Encoded protein: CASSLEPYF.

The gene calls are TRBV27 and TRBJ1-2; D uncertain. The CDR3 covers 13 residues. The ends were cut back, 5 bases at V and 8 bases at J, with 15 bases in the middle. Germline CDR1 MNHEY, CDR2 SMNVEV (reference sequence). CDR3 sequence reads: CASSPSGGGGYTF. The CDR3 bases are TGTGCCAGCAGTCCGTCGGGTGGTGGAGGCTACACCTTC.

This CDR3 reads CASSLARGTGTYEQYF. In DNA, the CDR3 is TGCGCCAGCAGCTTGGCCCGGGGGACAGGGACCTACGAGCAGTACTTC. The J gene is TRBJ2-7, the V gene TRBV5-1; the match to TRBD1 covers 9 bases. The CDR3 consists of 16 residues. V was pared by 0 bases and J by 2 bases, with 6 bases of the junction left unmatched. The germline V gene encodes CDR1 SGHRS and CDR2 YFSETQ.

The rearrangement joins TRBV4-2 to TRBJ1-6; 9 bases are a match to TRBD1. The CDR3 is made up of 15 amino acids. V shed 5 bases and J 10 bases; nucleotides not matched to a gene: 9. Germline CDR1 reads LGHNA; CDR2 reads YNFKEQ. CDR3 amino acids: CASSYRDREGSPLHF. CDR3 bases: TGTGCCAGCAGCTACCGGGACAGGGAAGGCTCACCCCTCCACTTT.

This clone showed up just a few times. This chain joins TRBV7-2 and TRBJ1-5; no reliable D call. This CDR3 region has 15 residues. Germline V gene lookup returns CDR1 SGHTA and CDR2 FQGNSA. Trimming pared 1 base from V and 7 bases from J, leaving 14 bases between. The chain's CDR3 is CASSLVVGAGQPQHF. Here the CDR3 DNA reads TGTGCCAGCAGCTTAGTTGTGGGCGCCGGGCAGCCCCAGCATTTT.

This clone was counted only a few times. CDR3 residues: CASSLVGDWLLTDTQYF. The CDR3 nucleotides are TGTGCCAGCAGCTTGGTGGGGGATTGGTTATTGACAGATACGCAGTATTTT. The J gene is TRBJ2-3, the V gene TRBV5-6; D is perhaps TRBD1 or TRBD2 (5 bases each). The germline V gene has CDR1 SGHDT and CDR2 YYEEEE. The CDR3 has 17 residues. V was trimmed by 0 bases and J by 3 bases, leaving 17 bases between them.

The rearrangement joins TRBV4-2 to TRBJ1-5; D is perhaps TRBD1 (5 bases). This CDR3 has 15 amino acids. Trimming removed 4 bases at V and 5 bases at J, with 15 bases between. The germline gives CDR1 LGHNA, CDR2 YNFKEQ. CDR3 in amino acids: CASSPGLGGDQPQHF. The CDR3 DNA reads as TGTGCCAGCAGCCCTGGTTTGGGGGGGGATCAGCCCCAGCATTTT.

The rearrangement joins TRBV28 to TRBJ2-1, with TRBD1 matching 9 bases. The germline V gene encodes CDR1 MDHEN and CDR2 SYDVKM. The J segment lost 7 bases and the V segment lost 6 bases, leaving 13 bases of the junction unmatched. The CDR3 has 16 residues. The chain's CDR3 is CASSPTNRGLGNEQFF. The CDR3 coding sequence is TGTGCCAGCAGCCCTACGAACAGGGGGCTGGGGAATGAGCAGTTCTTC.

The V gene is TRBV5-1, the J gene TRBJ2-2; 8 positions agree with TRBD1. The ends lost 4 bases at V and 0 bases at J; junction bases unmatched: 2. This CDR3 comprises 15 residues. Germline-derived CDR1 and CDR2 are SGHRS and YFSETQ. The DNA for the CDR3 is TGCGCCAGCAGCGGGGACAGGACGAACACCGGGGAGCTGTTTTTT. It translates to CASSGDRTNTGELFF.

The chain combines TRBV6-5 with TRBJ2-2, with D maybe TRBD1 (6 bases). Trimming cost V 5 bases and J 6 bases, with 16 bases left between them. Germline CDR1 is MNHEY and CDR2 is SVGAGI. The CDR3 length is 15 residues. DNA for the CDR3: TGTGCCAGCAGTAAAGACCCTACAGGGTCCGGGGAGCTGTTTTTT. Its translation: CASSKDPTGSGELFF.

This clone showed up many times. The chain recombines TRBV7-2 with TRBJ1-5; D not certain. The CDR3 runs 13 residues. CDR1 and CDR2 (germline): SGHTA, FQGNSA. V gave up 1 base and J gave up 4 bases, with 5 bases separating them. As DNA, the CDR3 is TGTGCCAGCAGCTTAGGCCCAAATCAGCCCCAGCATTTT. It is translated as CASSLGPNQPQHF.

V gene TRBV6-5 combines with J gene TRBJ1-2; D is ambiguous. The CDR3 length is 15 residues. CDR1 is MNHEY and CDR2 is SVGAGI in the germline V gene. V dropped 0 bases and J dropped 4 bases, with 12 bases sitting between them. The CDR3 region has the DNA TGTGCCAGCAGTTACTCAGGCACCTCCTCCTATGGCTACACCTTC. Its protein is CASSYSGTSSYGYTF.

This clone appeared a single time. The chain employs TRBV5-1 and TRBJ2-1; D remains unclear. The V end lost 3 bases, the J end lost 6 bases, and 13 bases lay between the germline ends. This CDR3 has 14 residues. Germline loops: CDR1 SGHRS, CDR2 YFSETQ. The CDR3 DNA is TGCGCCAGCAGCTCTCGGCCGGCGATCAATGAGCAGTTCTTC. It is translated as CASSSRPAINEQFF.

This clone has more than one count but fewer than ten. The rearrangement links TRBV25-1 to TRBJ2-1; D gene ambiguous. Trimming took 5 bases from V and 0 from J, leaving 11 bases between them. Germline V lookup: CDR1 MGHDK, CDR2 SYGVNS. This CDR3 is 15 amino acids long. The CDR3 region has the DNA TGTGCCAGCAGTAAAACTCTTAGCTCCTACAATGAGCAGTTCTTC. This gives the protein CASSKTLSSYNEQFF. The full variable domain, rest sourced from reference TRBV25-1 and TRBJ2-1, is EADIYQTPRYLVIGTGKKITLECSQTMGHDKMYWYQQDPGMELHLIHYSYGVNSTEKGDLSSESTVSRIRTEHFPLTLESARPSHTSQYLCASSKTLSSYNEQFFGPGTRLTVL.

This clone has a single count. V and J are TRBV7-6 and TRBJ2-2; D is possibly TRBD2 (5 bases). Germline V gene data show CDR1 as SGHVS and CDR2 as FNYEAQ. V lost 3 bases, J lost 6 bases, and 11 bases lay in between. This CDR3 contains 14 residues. This chain's CDR3 is CASSFDDGAGELFF. In nucleotides, the CDR3 is TGTGCCAGCAGCTTCGACGACGGGGCCGGGGAGCTGTTTTTT.

The V call is TRBV19, the J call TRBJ1-5; a possible D gene is TRBD1 (5 bases). The CDR3 length is 13 residues. Trimming took off 6 bases at V and 11 bases at J, with 17 bases between the two ends. Per the germline V gene, CDR1 is LNHDA and CDR2 is SQIVND (reference sequence). The CDR3 nucleotides are TGTGCCAGTAGCCAACAGGATCGATCAGCCCAGCATTTT. Amino acid sequence: CASSQQDRSAQHF.

The table lists this clone with a count of one. The chain combines TRBV6-1 with TRBJ2-2; D remains ambiguous. Germline lookup yields CDR1 MNHNS and CDR2 SASEGT. This CDR3 has 14 amino acids. V gave up 5 bases and J gave up 0 bases, with 7 bases separating them. CDR3 sequence (DNA): TGTGCCAGCAGTATCAGCTCGAACACCGGGGAGCTGTTTTTT. It encodes CASSISSNTGELFF.

J is TRBJ2-3 and V is TRBV2; TRBD2 matches 8 bases. The germline V gene encodes CDR1 SNHLY and CDR2 FYNNEI. V was pared by 6 bases and J by 1 base, with 6 bases of the junction left unmatched. This CDR3 is built from 15 residues. Written as DNA, the CDR3 is TGTGCCAGCAGAGATAGCGGGGCGGGCACAGATACGCAGTATTTT. Translated, it gives CASRDSGAGTDTQYF.

This clone was picked up one time. This chain uses TRBV7-9 with TRBJ2-1; 9 bases align to TRBD2. V lost 3 bases and J lost 5; bases outside the gene matches: 5. CDR1 is SEHNR and CDR2 is FQNEAQ in the germline V gene (reference sequence). The length of the CDR3 is 15 residues. The DNA for the CDR3 is TGTGCCAGCAGCTTTAGCGGGAGTTTTGACAATGAGCAGTTCTTC. Amino acids: CASSFSGSFDNEQFF.

The genes are TRBV6-1 and TRBJ1-5; D call uncertain. V was cut by 4 bases and J by 5 bases, with 12 bases left in between. Germline CDR1 is MNHNS and CDR2 is SASEGT. There are 14 residues in the CDR3. CDR3 amino acids: CASSVSVADQPQHF. CDR3 bases: TGTGCCAGCAGTGTTTCCGTAGCGGATCAGCCCCAGCATTTT.

The J gene is TRBJ1-4, the V gene TRBV2, with D hard to call. This CDR3 is built from 14 residues. CDR1 and CDR2 from the germline V gene are SNHLY and FYNNEI. Trimming shortened V by 5 bases and J by 5 bases, and 12 bases separated the two germline ends. The CDR3 DNA reads TGTGCCAGCAGTTTTACAGATAGGAATGAAAAACTGTTTTTT. Protein product: CASSFTDRNEKLFF.

This clone was seen more than once but under ten times. This chain joins TRBV6-1 and TRBJ2-5; D possibly uses TRBD1 or TRBD2 (5 bases each). Trimming took off 3 bases at V and 3 bases at J, with 11 bases between the two ends. The CDR3 loop spans 14 amino acids. CDR1 is MNHNS, CDR2 SASEGT, per germline. CDR3 sequence reads: CASSDGGSEETQYF. The DNA for the CDR3 is TGTGCCAGCAGTGATGGGGGTTCGGAAGAGACCCAGTACTTC.